This T cell receptor (beta chain) was profiled in a study of CXCR3-negative and CXCR3-positive naive CD8 T cells (dated by TCRdb to the late 2010s). Study-level background: About 150 million TRB reads were obtained in total, roughly 1.5 +/- 0.3 million reads per library. Diversity and physicochemical repertoire analyses were performed on about 12 donors pooled from two independent experiments. TRBV-TRBJ cluster analysis included naive subsets from about 5 donors and memory cells from 3 donors.

To note about this clonotype: What this receptor recognizes is not known.

Sequencer: NextSeq 550. The Human TCR Profiling Kit (MiLaboratory) was used to prepare UMI-labeled 5' RACE TRB cDNA libraries. The full amount of extracted RNA was used for cDNA synthesis, and the full amount of resulting cDNA was used for PCR amplification. Libraries were prepared in parallel with an identical number of PCR cycles. For the original study's pipeline: About 54,000 +/- 9,700 unique UMI-labeled TRB cDNA molecules per library were extracted with MIGEC and MiXCR, with at least two reads per UMI required. An average of approximately 40,000 +/- 10,000 functional in-frame TRB CDR3 nucleotide clonotypes without stop codons was found per library. Diversity metrics, including normalized Shannon-Wiener and Chao1, were computed in VDJtools after downsampling to 5000 UMI-labeled TRB molecules per sample. VDJtools was used to calculate clonotype-size-weighted physicochemical properties of the central five CDR3 residues, namely interaction energy, strength, volume and Kidera factor 4. Following TCRdb reprocessing, every CDR3 protein sequence forms one entry, and DNA is not provided. These V and J calls derive from TCRdb rather than the authors' analysis. For this sample, the table gives 85,000 to 120,000 distinct CDR3 sequences. The ten biggest clones cover more than 0.3% of the sample.

From the cysteine up to the phenylalanine, the CDR3 has a length of 16 residues. Nucleotide data are not available. The germline V gene encodes CDR1 LNHNV and CDR2 YYDKDF (reference sequence). Results the study describes overall, beyond this receptor: Comparably high repertoire diversity was found in both naive subsets, whereas much lower repertoire diversity was found in memory CD8+ T cells. Because surface CD5, which is linked to self-reactivity in mice, was comparable between the naive subsets, TCR interaction strength was also inferred from TRB CDR3 physicochemical properties. TRB CDR3s from CXCR3-positive naive cells showed higher hydrophobicity (lower Kidera factor 4), lower energy, and higher strength and volume indices than CXCR3-negative naive cells. Within the same donor, TRBV-TRBJ usage looked similar between naive CXCR3-negative and CXCR3-positive cells, but memory cells had distinct patterns. Because CXCR3 expression was partially decreased after cryopreservation, freshly isolated PBMCs were used for most assays.

Each CD8+ T cell subset was flow-sorted in triplicate, with under 350,000 cells per subset placed directly into RLT lysis buffer. To keep memory contaminants out, a stringent definition of naive CD8+ T cells was applied: CD45RO-CCR7+CD27+CD95-. Standard density gradient centrifugation was used to isolate peripheral blood mononuclear cells from buffy coats. Naive CXCR3-negative and CXCR3-positive CD8+ T cells were flow-sorted using a FACSAria III. Total RNA was extracted from sorted cells with an RNeasy Mini Kit. Recombination connected TRBV15 to TRBJ2-1; TCRdb returns TRBD2, unconfirmable since there is no DNA. The receptor was derived from a human donor in good health. Some clones in this sample may be carry-over from other donors' samples. Material: naive CXCR3+ CD8+ T cells from blood. According to the study, the label for this sample's cell subset or site signals: CD45RO-CCR7+CD27+CD95- naive CD8+ T cells expressing CXCR3 (TNR3+). The CDR3 is CATSRGSGSSYNEQFF.